This T cell receptor beta chain was sequenced in a study of blood T cell repertoires in COVID-19. Across the whole study: Sources were T cells, B-cell-depleted T cells, or PBMCs; the material itself was cDNA or gDNA.

Germline V CDR1 and CDR2: GTSNPN, SVGIG (reference sequence). V was trimmed by 3 bases and J by 1 base, leaving 9 bases between them. This CDR3 spans 13 amino acids. Sequencing used immunoSEQ multiplex PCR; TCRdb keeps in-frame clones, though not all of them. Of 150,000 to 200,000 clones listed, around 90% are singletons. Sequenced sample: PBMCs or T cells enriched from blood (not recorded which). V usage is TRBV30 and J usage is TRBJ1-2; D call uncertain. This TCR came from a woman in her thirties who had recovered from COVID-19. The DNA of the CDR3 is TGTGCCTGGAGGGTCAGAGGTAACTATGGCTACACCTTC. Translated, it gives CAWRVRGNYGYTF.